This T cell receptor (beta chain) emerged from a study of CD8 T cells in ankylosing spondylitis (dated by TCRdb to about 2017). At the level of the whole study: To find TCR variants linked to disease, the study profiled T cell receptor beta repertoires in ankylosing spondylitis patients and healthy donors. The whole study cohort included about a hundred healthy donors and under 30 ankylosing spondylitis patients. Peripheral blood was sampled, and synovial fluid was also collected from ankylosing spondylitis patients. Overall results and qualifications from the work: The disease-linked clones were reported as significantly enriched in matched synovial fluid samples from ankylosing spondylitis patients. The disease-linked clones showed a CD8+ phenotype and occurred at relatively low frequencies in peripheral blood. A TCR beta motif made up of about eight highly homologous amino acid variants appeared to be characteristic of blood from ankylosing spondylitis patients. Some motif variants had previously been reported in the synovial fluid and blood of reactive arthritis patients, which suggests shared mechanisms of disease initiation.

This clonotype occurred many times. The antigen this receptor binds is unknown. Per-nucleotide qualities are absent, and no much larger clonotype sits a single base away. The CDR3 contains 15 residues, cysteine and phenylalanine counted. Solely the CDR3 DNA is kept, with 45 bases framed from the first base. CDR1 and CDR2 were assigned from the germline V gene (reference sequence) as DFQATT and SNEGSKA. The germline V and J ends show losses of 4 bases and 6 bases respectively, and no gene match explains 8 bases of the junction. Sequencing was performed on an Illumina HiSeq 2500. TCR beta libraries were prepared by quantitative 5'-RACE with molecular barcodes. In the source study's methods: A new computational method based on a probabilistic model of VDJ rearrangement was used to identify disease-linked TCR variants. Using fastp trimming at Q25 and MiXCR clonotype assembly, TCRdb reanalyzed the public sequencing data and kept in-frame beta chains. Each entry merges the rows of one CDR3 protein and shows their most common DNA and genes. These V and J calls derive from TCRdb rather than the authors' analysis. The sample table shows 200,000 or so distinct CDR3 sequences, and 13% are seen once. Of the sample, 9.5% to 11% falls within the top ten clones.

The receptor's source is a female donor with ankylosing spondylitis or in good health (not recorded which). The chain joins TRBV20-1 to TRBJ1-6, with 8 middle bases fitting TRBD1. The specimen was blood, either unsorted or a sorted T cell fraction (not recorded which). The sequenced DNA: TGCAGTGCTAAGGGGACAGGTTCGATTAATTCACCCCTCCACTTT. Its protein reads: CSAKGTGSINSPLHF.